A single T cell receptor (beta chain) is shown here with its context. PCR amplification relied on 60 Vbeta primers (plus 13 Jbeta primers). Only in-frame clones appear in the TCRdb table, and some are missing; sequencing was by immunoSEQ multiplex PCR. The sample's table shows around 60,000 clones. The data stem from a study of cytomegalovirus exposure and HLA in healthy donors. Study as a whole: Early released data comprised some 91 million unique TCRs from HLA-typed donors.

Germline-derived CDR1 and CDR2 are MGHDK and SYGVNS. The CDR3 spans 15 residues. J lost 5 bases, V lost 3 bases, and 6 bases had no gene match. The genes are TRBV25-1 and TRBJ1-4, with 7 bases fitting TRBD1. This TCR derives from a young woman in good health and CMV-seronegative. Sequenced material: PBMCs. The CDR3 sequence: CASSERDSQNEKLFF. CDR3 nucleotides: TGTGCCAGCAGTGAGCGGGACAGCCAGAATGAAAAACTGTTTTTT.